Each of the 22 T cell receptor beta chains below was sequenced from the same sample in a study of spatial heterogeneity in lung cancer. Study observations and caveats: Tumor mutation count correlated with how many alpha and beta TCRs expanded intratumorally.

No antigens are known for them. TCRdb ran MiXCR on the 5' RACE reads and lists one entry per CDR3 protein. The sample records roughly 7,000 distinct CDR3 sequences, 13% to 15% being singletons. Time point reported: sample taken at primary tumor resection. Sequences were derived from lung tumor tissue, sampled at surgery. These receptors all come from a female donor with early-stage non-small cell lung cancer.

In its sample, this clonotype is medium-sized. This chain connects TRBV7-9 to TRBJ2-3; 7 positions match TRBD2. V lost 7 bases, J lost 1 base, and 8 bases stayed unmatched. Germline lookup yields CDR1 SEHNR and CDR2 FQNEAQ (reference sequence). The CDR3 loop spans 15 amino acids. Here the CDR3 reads CASNLGLGRTDTQYF. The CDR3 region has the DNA TGTGCCAGCAACCTAGGACTAGGTCGCACAGATACGCAGTATTTT.

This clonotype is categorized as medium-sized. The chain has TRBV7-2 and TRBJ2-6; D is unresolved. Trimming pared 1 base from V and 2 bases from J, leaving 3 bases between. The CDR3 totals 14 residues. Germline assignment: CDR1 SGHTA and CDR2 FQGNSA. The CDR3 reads CASSLDPGANVLTF. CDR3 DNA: TGTGCCAGCAGCTTAGATCCTGGGGCCAACGTCCTGACTTTC. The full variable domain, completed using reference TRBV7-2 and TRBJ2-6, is GAGVSQSPSNKVTEKGKDVELRCDPISGHTALYWYRQSLGQGLEFLIYFQGNSAPDKSGLPSDRFSAERTGGSVSTLTIQRTQQEDSAVYLCASSLDPGANVLTFGAGSRLTVL.

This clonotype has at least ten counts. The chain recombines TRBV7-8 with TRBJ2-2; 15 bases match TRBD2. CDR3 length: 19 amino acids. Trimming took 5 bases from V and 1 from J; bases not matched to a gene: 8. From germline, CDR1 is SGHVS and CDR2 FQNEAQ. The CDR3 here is CASSTSGLAGGLNTGELFF. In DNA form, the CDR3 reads TGTGCCAGCAGCACCTCGGGACTAGCGGGGGGACTGAACACCGGGGAGCTGTTTTTT. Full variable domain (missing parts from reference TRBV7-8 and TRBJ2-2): GAGVSQSPRYKVAKRGQDVALRCDPISGHVSLFWYQQALGQGPEFLTYFQNEAQLDKSGLPSDRFFAERPEGSVSTLKIQRTQQEDSAVYLCASSTSGLAGGLNTGELFFGEGSRLTVL.

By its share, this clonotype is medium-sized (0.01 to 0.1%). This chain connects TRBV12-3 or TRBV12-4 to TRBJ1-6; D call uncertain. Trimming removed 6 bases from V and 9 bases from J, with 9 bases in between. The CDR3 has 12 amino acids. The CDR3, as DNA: TGTGCCAGCAGCCGTCCCGGTTCACCCCTCCACTTT. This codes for CASSRPGSPLHF.

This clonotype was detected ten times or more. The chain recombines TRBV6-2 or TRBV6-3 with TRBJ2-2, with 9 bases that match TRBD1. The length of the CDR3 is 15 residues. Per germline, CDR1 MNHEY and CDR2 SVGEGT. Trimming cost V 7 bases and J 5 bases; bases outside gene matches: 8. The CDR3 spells CASNLHGTGTGELFF. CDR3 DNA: TGTGCCAGCAATCTTCACGGGACAGGGACCGGGGAGCTGTTTTTT.

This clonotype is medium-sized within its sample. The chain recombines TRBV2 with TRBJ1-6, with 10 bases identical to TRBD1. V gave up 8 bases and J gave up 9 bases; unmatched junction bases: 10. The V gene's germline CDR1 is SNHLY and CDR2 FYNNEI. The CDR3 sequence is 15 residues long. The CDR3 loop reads CASGPLGQGTSPLHF. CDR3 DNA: TGTGCCAGCGGTCCCCTGGGACAGGGGACTTCACCCCTCCACTTT.

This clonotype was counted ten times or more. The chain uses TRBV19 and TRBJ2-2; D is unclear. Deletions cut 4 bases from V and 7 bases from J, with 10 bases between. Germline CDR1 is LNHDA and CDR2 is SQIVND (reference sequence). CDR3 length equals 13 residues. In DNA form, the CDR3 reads TGTGCCAGTAGTAGCCCCTTGGGCGGGGAGCTGTTTTTT. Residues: CASSSPLGGELFF.

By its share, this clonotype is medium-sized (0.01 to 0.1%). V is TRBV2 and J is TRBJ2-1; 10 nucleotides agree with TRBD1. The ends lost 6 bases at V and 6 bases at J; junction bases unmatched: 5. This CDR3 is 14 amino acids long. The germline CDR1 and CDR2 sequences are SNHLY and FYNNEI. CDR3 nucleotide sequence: TGTGCCAGCAGCTGGGACAGGGGCAGCAATGAGCAGTTCTTC. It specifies CASSWDRGSNEQFF.

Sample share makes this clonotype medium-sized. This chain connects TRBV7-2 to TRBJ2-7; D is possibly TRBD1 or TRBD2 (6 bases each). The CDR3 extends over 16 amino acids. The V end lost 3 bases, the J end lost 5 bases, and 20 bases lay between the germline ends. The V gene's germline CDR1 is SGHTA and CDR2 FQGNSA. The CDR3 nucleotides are TGTGCCAGCAGCTTTCCCCTCGTGGGGGGCGGTAACGAGCAGTACTTC. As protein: CASSFPLVGGGNEQYF.

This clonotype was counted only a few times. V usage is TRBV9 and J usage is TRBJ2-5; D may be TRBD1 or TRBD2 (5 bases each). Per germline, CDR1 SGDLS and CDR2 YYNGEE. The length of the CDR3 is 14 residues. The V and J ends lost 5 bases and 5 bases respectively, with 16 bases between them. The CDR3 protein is CASSLQVGGETQYF. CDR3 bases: TGTGCCAGCAGTCTACAGGTTGGCGGGGAGACCCAGTACTTC.

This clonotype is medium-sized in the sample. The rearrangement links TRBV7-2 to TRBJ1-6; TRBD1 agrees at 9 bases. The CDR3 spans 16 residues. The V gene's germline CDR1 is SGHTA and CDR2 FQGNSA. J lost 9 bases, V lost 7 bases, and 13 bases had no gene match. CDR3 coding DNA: TGTGCCAGCAACCTCGGTGGGACAGGGATCGGTTCACCCCTCCACTTT. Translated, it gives CASNLGGTGIGSPLHF.

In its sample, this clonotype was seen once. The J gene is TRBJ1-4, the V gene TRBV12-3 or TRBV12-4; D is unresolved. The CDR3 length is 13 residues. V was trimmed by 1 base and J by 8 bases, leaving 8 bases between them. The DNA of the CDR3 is TGTGCCAGCAGTTTAGGAACTCACGAAAAACTGTTTTTT. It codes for CASSLGTHEKLFF.

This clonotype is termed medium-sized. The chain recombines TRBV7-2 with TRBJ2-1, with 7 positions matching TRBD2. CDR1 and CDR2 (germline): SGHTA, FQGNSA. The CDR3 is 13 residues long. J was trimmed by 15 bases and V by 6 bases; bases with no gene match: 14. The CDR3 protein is CASRPDPGTTPFF. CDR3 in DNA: TGTGCCAGCAGACCCGACCCCGGGACTACGCCGTTCTTC.

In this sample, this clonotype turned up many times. The CDR3 is CASSQAHGNNEQFF. DNA of the CDR3: TGCGCCAGCAGCCAAGCCCACGGGAACAATGAGCAGTTCTTC. This chain joins TRBV4-3 and TRBJ2-1, with D tentatively TRBD2 (5 bases). CDR1 is LGHNA, CDR2 YSLEER, per germline. V dropped 1 base and J dropped 5 bases, with 9 bases sitting between them. CDR3 length: 14 residues.

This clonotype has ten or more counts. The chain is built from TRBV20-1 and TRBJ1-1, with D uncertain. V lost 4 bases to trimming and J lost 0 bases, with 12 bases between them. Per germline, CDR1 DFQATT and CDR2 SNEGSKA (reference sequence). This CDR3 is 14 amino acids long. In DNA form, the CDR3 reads TGCAGTGCTACCCGGGTCTCCATGAACACTGAAGCTTTCTTT. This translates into CSATRVSMNTEAFF.

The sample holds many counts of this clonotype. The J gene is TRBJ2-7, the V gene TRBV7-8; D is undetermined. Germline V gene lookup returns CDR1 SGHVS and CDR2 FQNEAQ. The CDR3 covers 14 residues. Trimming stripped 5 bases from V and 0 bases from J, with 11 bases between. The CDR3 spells CASSPHEVSYEQYF. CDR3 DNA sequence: TGTGCCAGCAGCCCCCACGAAGTCTCCTACGAGCAGTACTTC.

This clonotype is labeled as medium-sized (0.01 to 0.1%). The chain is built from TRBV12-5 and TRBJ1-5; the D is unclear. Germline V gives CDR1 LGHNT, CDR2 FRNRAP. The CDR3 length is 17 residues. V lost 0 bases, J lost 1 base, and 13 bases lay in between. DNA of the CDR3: TGTGCTAGTGGTTTGGTACGTGGGTTGGGAAGCAATCAGCCCCAGCATTTT. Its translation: CASGLVRGLGSNQPQHF.

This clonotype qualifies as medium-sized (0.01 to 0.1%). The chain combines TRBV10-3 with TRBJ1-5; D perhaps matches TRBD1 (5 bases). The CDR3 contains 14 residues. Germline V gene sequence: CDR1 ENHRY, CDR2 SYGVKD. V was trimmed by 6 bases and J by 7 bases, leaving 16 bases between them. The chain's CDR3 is CAISPREIGQPQHF. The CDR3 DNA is TGTGCCATCAGCCCCAGGGAAATAGGACAGCCCCAGCATTTT.

The CDR3 loop reads CASSHGWSYEQYF. For the CDR3, the DNA is TGTGCCAGCAGCCACGGGTGGTCCTACGAGCAGTACTTC. The chain uses TRBV3-1 and TRBJ2-7; no definite D call. This CDR3 spans 13 amino acids. Germline-derived CDR1 and CDR2 are LGHDT and YNNKEL (reference sequence). With 3 bases removed from V and 1 base from J, the gap between germline ends came to 7 bases.

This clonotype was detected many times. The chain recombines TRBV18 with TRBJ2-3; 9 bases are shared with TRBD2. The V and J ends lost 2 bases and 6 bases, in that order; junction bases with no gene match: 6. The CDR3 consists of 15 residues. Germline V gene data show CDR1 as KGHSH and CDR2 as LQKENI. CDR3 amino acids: CASSPAGGPADTQYF. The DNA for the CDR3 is TGTGCCAGCTCACCAGCGGGGGGGCCCGCGGATACGCAGTATTTT. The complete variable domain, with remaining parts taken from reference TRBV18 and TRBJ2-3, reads NAGVMQNPRHLVRRRGQEARLRCSPMKGHSHVYWYRQLPEEGLKFMVYLQKENIIDESGMPKERFSAEFPKEGPSILRIQQVVRGDSAAYFCASSPAGGPADTQYFGPGTRLTVL.

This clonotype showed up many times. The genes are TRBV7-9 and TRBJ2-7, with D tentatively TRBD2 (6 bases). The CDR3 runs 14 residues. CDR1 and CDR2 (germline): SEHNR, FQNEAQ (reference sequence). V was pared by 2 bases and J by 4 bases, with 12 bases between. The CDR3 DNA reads TGTGCCAGCAGCTTAATTAGTAGCGGATACGAGCAGTACTTC. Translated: CASSLISSGYEQYF.

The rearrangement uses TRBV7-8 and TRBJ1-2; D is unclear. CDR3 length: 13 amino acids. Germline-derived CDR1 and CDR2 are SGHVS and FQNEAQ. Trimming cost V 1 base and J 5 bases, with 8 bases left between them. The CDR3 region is CASSLGRGYGYTF. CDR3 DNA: TGTGCCAGCAGCTTAGGCCGGGGTTATGGCTACACCTTC.